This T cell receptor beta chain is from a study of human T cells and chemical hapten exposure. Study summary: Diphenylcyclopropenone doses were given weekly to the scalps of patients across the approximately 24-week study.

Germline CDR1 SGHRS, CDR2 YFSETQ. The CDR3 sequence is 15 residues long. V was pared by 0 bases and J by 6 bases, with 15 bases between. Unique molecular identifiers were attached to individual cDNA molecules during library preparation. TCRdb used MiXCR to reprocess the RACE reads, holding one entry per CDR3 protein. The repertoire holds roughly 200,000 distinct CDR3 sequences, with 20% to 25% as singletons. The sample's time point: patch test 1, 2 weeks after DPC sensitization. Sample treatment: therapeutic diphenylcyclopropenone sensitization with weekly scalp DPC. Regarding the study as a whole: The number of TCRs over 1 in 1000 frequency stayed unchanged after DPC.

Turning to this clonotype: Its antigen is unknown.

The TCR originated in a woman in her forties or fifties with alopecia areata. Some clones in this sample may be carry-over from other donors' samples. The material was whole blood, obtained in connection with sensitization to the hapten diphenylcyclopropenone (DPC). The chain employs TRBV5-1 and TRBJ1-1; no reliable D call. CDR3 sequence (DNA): TGCGCCAGCAGCTTGGATCTAGTCGGCGGGTCTGAAGCTTTCTTT. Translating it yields CASSLDLVGGSEAFF.